This T cell receptor beta chain was sequenced for a study of T cells in Graves' hyperthyroidism and ophthalmopathy. Trimming stripped 3 bases from V and 6 bases from J, with 12 bases between. CDR1 and CDR2 (germline): GTSNPN, SVGIG (reference sequence). This CDR3 region has 12 residues. This clonotype was seen repeatedly, ten times or more. Its antigen is undetermined. Patients showing uncontrolled infection, other autoimmune disease, pregnancy or lactation were ineligible. RNA transcripts provided the source from which TCR beta CDR3 regions were amplified. HTBI primers drove first-round RT-PCR of the TCR CDR3. TCRdb processed the multiplex PCR reads anew with MiXCR; each CDR3 protein has one entry. The data contain roughly 530,000 distinct CDR3 sequences, roughly 17% of them singletons. Broader study findings: A median 6.5 months before onset, the model predicted ophthalmopathy.

The sample taken for sequencing was blood. The genes are TRBV30 and TRBJ2-7, with a possible D match to TRBD1 (6 bases). The TCR originated in a young woman with Graves' ophthalmopathy. CDR3: CAWRRGLVEQYF. Written as DNA, the CDR3 is TGTGCCTGGAGGAGGGGGTTGGTCGAGCAGTACTTC. Complete variable domain (other parts from reference TRBV30 and TRBJ2-7): SQTIHQWPATLVQPVGSPLSLECTVEGTSNPNLYWYRQAAGRGLQLLFYSVGIGQISSEVPQNLSASRPQDRQFILSSKKLLLSDSGFYLCAWRRGLVEQYFGPGTRLTVT.